These T cell receptor beta chains were read from a single sample in a study of CD8 T cells in Susac syndrome. Via MiXCR, TCRdb re-called the immunoSEQ multiplex PCR reads, giving one row per CDR3 protein. In the table there are about 150,000 distinct CDR3 sequences, roughly 95% of which are singletons. Sequencing input: CD8+ T cells from PBMCs. The receptors stem from a human donor with multiple sclerosis. Each CDR3 is given with its conserved first and last residue. The D gene is left open where the match is weak. For some rows the clone size is stated as once, few or many, or as a class when expanded; others skip it.

13	TRBV13	TRBJ2-2	-	-	TGTGCCAGCAGCTCCACTACCACCGGGGAGCTGTTTTTT	CASSSTTTGELFF
14	TRBV29-1	TRBJ2-3	-	-	TGCAGCGCCTCGGGCGGACCTTTCACAGATACGCAGTATTTT	CSASGGPFTDTQYF
14	TRBV29-1	TRBJ2-3	-	-	TGCAGCGTTGTTGGGACGGGGAGCACAGATACGCAGTATTTT	CSVVGTGSTDTQYF
14	TRBV7-9	TRBJ2-2	-	-	TGTGCCCCCAGGGCGGCAGAAGGACCCGGGGAGCTGTTTTTT	CAPRAAEGPGELFF
12	TRBV11-2	TRBJ2-4	-	once	TGTGCCAGCAGCTTGCAGGGGAACATTCAGTACTTC	CASSLQGNIQYF
14	TRBV27	TRBJ1-5	-	-	TGTGCCAGCAGTGAGAGATATAGCAATCAGCCCCAGCATTTT	CASSERYSNQPQHF
14	TRBV5-1	TRBJ1-1	TRBD1	-	TGCGCCAGCAAACCCCTGGGACAGGGGATTGAAGCTTTCTTT	CASKPLGQGIEAFF
13	TRBV25-1	TRBJ2-7	TRBD1	-	TGTGCCAGCAGTGAACAGGGGGACGACGAGCAGTACTTC	CASSEQGDDEQYF
15	TRBV19	TRBJ2-5	TRBD1	-	TGTGCCAGTAGTCCCAGGGGGCAGCGACAAGAGACCCAGTACTTC	CASSPRGQRQETQYF
13	TRBV20-1	TRBJ2-4	-	-	TGCAGTGCTAGCTTTCCAGGGGGGAACATTCAGTACTTC	CSASFPGGNIQYF
10	TRBV25-1	TRBJ2-5	TRBD1	-	TGTGCCAGCAGTAGGGACAGGGAGTACTTC	CASSRDREYF
12	TRBV29-1	TRBJ1-1	-	-	TGCAGCGTTGAGGAGGGGAGCACTGAAGCTTTCTTT	CSVEEGSTEAFF
16	TRBV3-1	TRBJ2-3	-	-	TGTGCCAGCAGCCAAGGAAGGTATTGGGGCACAGATACGCAGTATTTT	CASSQGRYWGTDTQYF
13	TRBV29-1	TRBJ2-3	-	-	TGCAGCACAAGTGGCCCGCCGGCGGATACGCAGTATTTT	CSTSGPPADTQYF
18	TRBV7-7	TRBJ2-2	-	-	TGTGCTAGCAGCTTCTACCCTCAGGGGCCCACGAACACCGGGGAGCTGTTTTTT	CASSFYPQGPTNTGELFF
13	TRBV2	TRBJ2-7	TRBD2	-	TGTGCCAGAACCGGGACTAGCGGGGTCGAGCAGTACTTC	CARTGTSGVEQYF
13	TRBV7-2	TRBJ2-1	-	-	TGTGCCAGCAGCTGGACGGCATGGAATGAGCAGTTCTTC	CASSWTAWNEQFF
16	TRBV20-1	TRBJ2-5	-	-	TGCAGTGCTATTCCCACTTGGGCGGGGCTCCAAGAGACCCAGTACTTC	CSAIPTWAGLQETQYF
15	TRBV23-1	TRBJ1-5	-	once	TGCGCCAGCAGTCAATCTAAAGGAGGCAATCAGCCCCAGCATTTT	CASSQSKGGNQPQHF
14	TRBV19	TRBJ2-7	-	once	TGTGCCAGTAGTATGGGACATGGGGCGTACGAGCAGTACTTC	CASSMGHGAYEQYF
13	TRBV10-2	TRBJ2-7	TRBD1	-	TGCGCCAGCCGGGACAGGGACCTCTACGAGCAGTACTTC	CASRDRDLYEQYF
12	TRBV12-3/TRBV12-4	TRBJ2-2	-	-	TGTGCCAGCAGCTTAGAAGCCGGGGAGCTGTTTTTT	CASSLEAGELFF
15	TRBV12-3/TRBV12-4	TRBJ2-1	-	-	TGTGCCAGCAGTTTATTCCCTAGCTCCTACAATGAGCAGTTCTTC	CASSLFPSSYNEQFF
15	TRBV19	TRBJ2-1	TRBD2	-	TGTGCCAGTAGTCTCGGACTAGCGGGGATGAATGAGCAGTTCTTC	CASSLGLAGMNEQFF
11	TRBV29-1	TRBJ2-2	-	-	TGCAGCGTCGGAGTAGGTGGGGAGCTGTTTTTT	CSVGVGGELFF
16	TRBV7-9	TRBJ2-7	TRBD1	-	TGTGCCAGCAGCCCCAATTCCGGGACAGGAGTCTACGAGCAGTACTTC	CASSPNSGTGVYEQYF
15	TRBV9	TRBJ2-2	-	-	TGTGCCAGCAGCGCCCCCCGTTCCGGCACCGGGGAGCTGTTTTTT	CASSAPRSGTGELFF
17	TRBV12-5	TRBJ1-3	-	-	TGTGCTAGTGGTTTGGTCCAATTAATGAGGGCTGGAAACACCATATATTTT	CASGLVQLMRAGNTIYF
16	TRBV5-6	TRBJ1-6	-	-	TGTGCCAGCAGCTTCGAGACCGGGCGAAGGAATTCACCCCTCCACTTT	CASSFETGRRNSPLHF